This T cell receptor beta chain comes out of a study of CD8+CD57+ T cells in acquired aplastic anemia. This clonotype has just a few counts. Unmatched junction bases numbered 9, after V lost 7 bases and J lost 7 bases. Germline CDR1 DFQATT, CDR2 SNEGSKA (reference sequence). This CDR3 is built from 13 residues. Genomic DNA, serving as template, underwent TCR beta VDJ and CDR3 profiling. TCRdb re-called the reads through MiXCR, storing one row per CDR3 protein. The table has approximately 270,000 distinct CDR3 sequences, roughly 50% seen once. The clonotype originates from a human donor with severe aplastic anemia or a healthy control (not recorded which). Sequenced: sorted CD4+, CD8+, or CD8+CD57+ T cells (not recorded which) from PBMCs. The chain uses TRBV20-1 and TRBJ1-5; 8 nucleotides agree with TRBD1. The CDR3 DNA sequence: TGCAGTGGAGCGGACAGGGCGGAACAGCCCCAGCATTTT. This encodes CSGADRAEQPQHF.